This T cell receptor beta chain emerged from a study of shared clonotypes between healthy human individuals. Whole-study context: Each donor contributed plates that comprised three CD4 naive, three CD4 memory, two CD8 naive and one CD8 memory.

This CDR3 has 11 residues. Germline lookup yields CDR1 SGHAT and CDR2 FQNNGV. Trimming cost V 1 base and J 11 bases, with 8 bases left between them. As defined, naive CD8 cells were CD45RO-negative and positively selected for CCR7, with terminally differentiated effector memory CD45RA+ cells excluded. Clones were sequenced by immunoSEQ multiplex PCR, and TCRdb holds only the in-frame ones, with some missing. The repertoire holds a few hundred thousand clones, with around 95% as singletons. The V gene is TRBV11-2, the J gene TRBJ1-1; D is ambiguous. The receptor comes from a woman between 25 and 40 years old in good health. Sequenced material: naive CD8+ T cells sorted from blood. The CDR3 reads CASSLGAWAFF. The CDR3, as DNA: TGTGCCAGCAGCTTAGGAGCGTGGGCTTTCTTT.